Following are 18 T cell receptor beta chains from one sample sequenced in a study of T cell responses to AZD1222 COVID-19 vaccine. Here immunoSEQ multiplex PCR was the method, and the copy in TCRdb shows in-frame clones only, minus some. The sample lists 150,000 to 200,000 clones; 93% were seen once. The input for sequencing was peripheral blood, taken on day 0 of AZD1222 vaccination. The receptors originated from an adult in good health.

The J gene is TRBJ2-7, the V gene TRBV7-9; D could derive from TRBD1 or TRBD2 (5 bases each). This CDR3 contains 13 residues. Germline-derived CDR1 and CDR2 are SEHNR and FQNEAQ (reference sequence). V was shortened by 1 base and J by 3 bases, with 7 bases between the two germline ends. CDR3 in amino acids: CASSLGGDYEQYF. The CDR3 DNA reads TGTGCCAGCAGCTTAGGAGGGGACTACGAGCAGTACTTC.

V gene TRBV29-1 combines with J gene TRBJ2-2; D tentatively reads TRBD1 or TRBD2 (6 bases each). Trimming removed 0 bases from V and 6 bases from J, with 11 bases in between. Germline V lookup: CDR1 SQVTM, CDR2 ANQGSEA. The CDR3 totals 14 residues. CDR3 in amino acids: CSVEDGGRAGELFF. The CDR3 region has the DNA TGCAGCGTTGAAGATGGGGGGCGAGCCGGGGAGCTGTTTTTT.

V usage is TRBV6-5 and J usage is TRBJ1-1; 7 nucleotides match TRBD1. Germline V lookup: CDR1 MNHEY, CDR2 SVGAGI. This CDR3 contains 14 residues. V gave up 6 bases and J gave up 0 bases; unmatched junction bases: 4. The CDR3 coding sequence is TGTGCCAGCAGGGAGACAGGGCTGAACACTGAAGCTTTCTTT. It codes for CASRETGLNTEAFF.

The genes are TRBV6-1 and TRBJ2-3, with no clear D. Germline V lookup: CDR1 MNHNS, CDR2 SASEGT. The CDR3 runs 14 residues. The V and J ends lost 3 bases and 3 bases respectively, with 10 bases between them. The CDR3 reads CASSDRPVTDTQYF. The DNA for the CDR3 is TGTGCCAGCAGTGACAGGCCGGTTACAGATACGCAGTATTTT.

The chain combines TRBV19 with TRBJ2-7; 10 bases line up with TRBD2. The germline V gene encodes CDR1 LNHDA and CDR2 SQIVND (reference sequence). The junction had 7 bases not matched to a gene; V was cut back by 5 bases and J by 3 bases. This CDR3 is 15 amino acids long. The CDR3 DNA is TGTGCCAGTAGTTCGGGTAGCGGGGGGTTCTACGAGCAGTACTTC. Amino acids: CASSSGSGGFYEQYF.

This clone was found once. J is TRBJ1-2 and V is TRBV2, with 9 bases aligning to TRBD1. From germline, CDR1 is SNHLY and CDR2 FYNNEI. The CDR3 totals 14 residues. With V trimmed by 6 bases and J by 2 bases, 4 bases remained unmatched. The CDR3 loop reads CASRLTGGNYGYTF. The CDR3 DNA reads as TGTGCCAGCAGGTTGACAGGGGGAAACTATGGCTACACCTTC. Supplemented by reference TRBV2 and TRBJ1-2, the full variable domain reads EPEVTQTPSHQVTQMGQEVILRCVPISNHLYFYWYRQILGQKVEFLVSFYNNEISEKSEIFDDQFSVERPDGSNFTLKIRSTKLEDSAMYFCASRLTGGNYGYTFGSGTRLTVV.

The V call is TRBV6-2 or TRBV6-3, the J call TRBJ1-2, with a possible D match to TRBD1 (6 bases). V shed 0 bases and J shed 7 bases, with 15 bases lying between them. The V gene's germline CDR1 is MNHEY and CDR2 SVGEGT. CDR3 length: 15 residues. The CDR3 DNA reads as TGTGCCAGCAGTTACTCGGCAGGGGCCTCGGGTGGCTACACCTTC. Amino acids: CASSYSAGASGGYTF.

This chain connects TRBV10-3 to TRBJ2-1; TRBD1 or TRBD2 may be the D gene (5 bases each). Germline V gene data show CDR1 as ENHRY and CDR2 as SYGVKD. This CDR3 spans 11 amino acids. Trimming left V 3 bases short and J 15 bases short, with 12 bases between. In nucleotides, the CDR3 is TGTGCCATCAGTGATTCCGGGACCCCGTTCTTC. This translates into CAISDSGTPFF.

The chain couples TRBV7-2 to TRBJ2-5; TRBD2 matches at 9 bases. V was pared by 5 bases and J by 3 bases, with 7 bases of the junction left unmatched. Looked up from germline, CDR1 is SGHTA and CDR2 is FQGNSA. The CDR3 is 15 amino acids. The CDR3 spells CASSQQGLAEETQYF. DNA of the CDR3: TGTGCCAGCAGCCAACAGGGACTAGCAGAAGAGACCCAGTACTTC. Combining the CDR3 with reference TRBV7-2 and TRBJ2-5 gives the whole variable domain GAGVSQSPSNKVTEKGKDVELRCDPISGHTALYWYRQSLGQGLEFLIYFQGNSAPDKSGLPSDRFSAERTGGSVSTLTIQRTQQEDSAVYLCASSQQGLAEETQYFGPGTRLLVL.

This sequence joins TRBV19 and TRBJ2-3; D gene uncertain. V was pared by 6 bases and J by 1 base, with 11 bases between. CDR1 and CDR2 from the germline V gene are LNHDA and SQIVND (reference sequence). The CDR3 loop spans 14 amino acids. Here the CDR3 reads CASSYLLRTDTQYF. DNA of the CDR3: TGTGCCAGTAGCTACCTCTTACGCACAGATACGCAGTATTTT.

The V call is TRBV28, the J call TRBJ1-2; D is uncertain. CDR1 is MDHEN and CDR2 is SYDVKM in the germline V gene. Trimming left V 6 bases short and J 0 bases short, with 14 bases between. The CDR3 has 15 residues. The CDR3, as DNA: TGTGCCAGCAGACGTATCAGCCTTACTAACTATGGCTACACCTTC. The encoded protein is CASRRISLTNYGYTF.

The V gene is TRBV19, the J gene TRBJ1-2, with TRBD1 as a possible D gene (5 bases). The germline V gene encodes CDR1 LNHDA and CDR2 SQIVND (reference sequence). The CDR3 contains 15 residues. The ends were cut back, 4 bases at V and 3 bases at J, with 15 bases in the middle. CDR3 sequence (DNA): TGTGCCAGTAGTAGGGGGACTGCGAGGGACTATGGCTACACCTTC. As protein: CASSRGTARDYGYTF. Full variable domain (rest looked up from reference TRBV19 and TRBJ1-2): DGGITQSPKYLFRKEGQNVTLSCEQNLNHDAMYWYRQDPGQGLRLIYYSQIVNDFQKGDIAEGYSVSREKKESFPLTVTSAQKNPTAFYLCASSRGTARDYGYTFGSGTRLTVV.

The genes are TRBV5-1 and TRBJ2-1; 16 nucleotides agree with TRBD2. The V and J ends lost 6 bases and 12 bases, in that order; junction bases with no gene match: 9. Germline V gives CDR1 SGHRS, CDR2 YFSETQ. The CDR3 has 15 residues. CDR3 DNA: TGCGCCAGCAATCCGGGACTAGCGGGAGGGCCCGCGCAGTTCTTC. Residues: CASNPGLAGGPAQFF. Drawing the rest from reference TRBV5-1 and TRBJ2-1, the complete variable domain is KAGVTQTPRYLIKTRGQQVTLSCSPISGHRSVSWYQQTPGQGLQFLFEYFSETQRNKGNFPGRFSGRQFSNSRSEMNVSTLELGDSALYLCASNPGLAGGPAQFFGPGTRLTVL.

The gene calls are TRBV4-1 and TRBJ1-3; TRBD1 aligns across 7 bases. The CDR3 totals 18 residues. Germline CDR1 MGHRA, CDR2 YSYEKL. J lost 0 bases, V lost 4 bases, and 12 bases had no gene match. CDR3 DNA sequence: TGCGCCAGCAGCCGCACCGGGACAGAACTTAGCTCTGGAAACACCATATATTTT. This sequence encodes CASSRTGTELSSGNTIYF.

J is TRBJ1-1 and V is TRBV19, with TRBD1 matching over 8 bases. This CDR3 comprises 15 residues. Germline V gene sequence: CDR1 LNHDA, CDR2 SQIVND (reference sequence). The V and J ends lost 4 bases and 7 bases, in that order; junction bases with no gene match: 11. The CDR3 is CASSSLQGASIEAFF. CDR3 bases: TGTGCCAGTAGTAGTCTTCAGGGGGCGTCGATTGAAGCTTTCTTT.

The V gene is TRBV11-1, the J gene TRBJ2-1, with a possible D match to TRBD1 (5 bases). This CDR3 has 14 residues. The germline CDR1 and CDR2 sequences are SGHAT and FQDESV (reference sequence). V shed 3 bases and J shed 9 bases, with 15 bases lying between them. The CDR3 spells CASSLQGYRTEQFF. CDR3 DNA: TGTGCCAGCAGCTTGCAGGGATATCGTACTGAGCAGTTCTTC.

This clone occurred once. V gene TRBV20-1 combines with J gene TRBJ2-2; D perhaps matches TRBD2 (5 bases). The CDR3 spans 11 residues. V lost 8 bases and J lost 6, with 10 bases in between. Germline CDR1 reads DFQATT; CDR2 reads SNEGSKA (reference sequence). CDR3 residues: CSSRRSGELFF. The CDR3 DNA sequence: TGCAGTTCTCGGAGGTCCGGGGAGCTGTTTTTT.

On this clone: A much larger clone differs by one base, so this may be a read error. J is TRBJ1-2 and V is TRBV18; no clear D. Trimming left V 6 bases short and J 2 bases short, with 7 bases between. The germline CDR1 and CDR2 sequences are KGHSH and LQKENI. CDR3 size: 12 residues. The CDR3 bases are TGTGCCAGCTCCCCCGACAACTATGGCTACACCTTC. It codes for CASSPDNYGYTF. The full variable domain, completed using reference TRBV18 and TRBJ1-2, is NAGVMQNPRHLVRRRGQEARLRCSPMKGHSHVYWYRQLPEEGLKFMVYLQKENIIDESGMPKERFSAEFPKEGPSILRIQQVVRGDSAAYFCASSPDNYGYTFGSGTRLTVV.